This TCR beta chain is drawn from a study of T cells expressing NK-cell markers. Study-level findings and limits: Expanded clones of NKG2C+ T cells had an unclear HCMV specificity.

Comments on this clonotype: Its antigen is still unknown.

CDR1 SGHKS and CDR2 YYEKEE come from the germline V gene (reference sequence). This CDR3 is 17 amino acids long. cDNA encoding TCR beta was synthesized via 5'RACE template switching incorporating UMIs. TCRdb reprocessed the 5' RACE reads and reports one entry per CDR3 protein, with no DNA. The listing records about 550,000 distinct CDR3 sequences. Sample: blood T cells: a sorted CD56 or NKG2C T cell subset, CD4+ or CD8+ T cells, or bulk PBMC T cells (not recorded which). The sequence derives from a man aged 18 to 35 in good health. V is TRBV5-5 and J is TRBJ2-3; TCRdb picks TRBD1, but there is no DNA to check that call. CDR3 region: CASIEGPGRWGVDTQYF.